These 16 T cell receptor beta chains were all obtained from the same sample, sequenced in a study of cytomegalovirus exposure and HLA in healthy donors. Vbeta (60) and Jbeta (13) primers were used in the PCR. The method was immunoSEQ multiplex PCR; TCRdb's version includes in-frame clones alone and lacks a portion of them. The sample holds 150,000 to 200,000 clones, 79% seen once. Sequenced: PBMCs. These TCRs come from a woman aged 30 to 39 in good health and CMV-seropositive.

The chain is built from TRBV6-1 and TRBJ2-3; weak D call: TRBD2 (6 bases). This CDR3 spans 15 amino acids. Germline CDR1 MNHNS, CDR2 SASEGT. Trimming took 1 base from V and 0 from J, leaving 8 bases between them. The DNA of the CDR3 is TGTGCCAGCAGTGAAGTCGGGACTAGCACAGATACGCAGTATTTT. It yields the protein CASSEVGTSTDTQYF.

The rearrangement joins TRBV7-8 to TRBJ2-7, with D perhaps matching TRBD1 (8 bases). Germline V gives CDR1 SGHVS, CDR2 FQNEAQ. Trimming removed 5 bases at V and 4 bases at J, with 30 bases between. The CDR3 runs 19 residues. The CDR3 sequence: CASSLTLSGRGTGGYEQYF. The CDR3 DNA follows: TGTGCCAGCAGCCTCACTCTATCGGGGAGGGGTACAGGGGGTTACGAGCAGTACTTC.

The chain uses TRBV5-1 and TRBJ2-1; D possibly corresponds to TRBD1 (6 bases). The germline V gene has CDR1 SGHRS and CDR2 YFSETQ. V lost 1 base and J lost 9, with 17 bases in between. The CDR3 is 15 residues long. This CDR3 reads CASSLRARGTSEQFF. For the CDR3, the DNA is TGCGCCAGCAGCTTGAGGGCCAGGGGAACGAGTGAGCAGTTCTTC.

The rearrangement uses TRBV5-4 and TRBJ2-2; the match to TRBD1 covers 7 bases. Germline V CDR1 and CDR2: SGHNT, YYREEE (reference sequence). The CDR3 covers 15 residues. J was trimmed by 4 bases and V by 4 bases; bases with no gene match: 7. The CDR3 sequence is CASSPDRVRTGELFF. For the CDR3, the DNA is TGTGCCAGCAGCCCCGACAGGGTTCGCACCGGGGAGCTGTTTTTT.

The chain joins TRBV7-7 to TRBJ2-7; tentatively, D is TRBD2 (5 bases). The CDR3 has 12 residues. Germline lookup yields CDR1 SSHAT and CDR2 FNYEAQ (reference sequence). V lost 6 bases and J 6 bases, leaving 12 bases between the germline ends. CDR3 loop: CASSHPRGEQYF. As DNA, the CDR3 is TGTGCCAGCAGTCACCCCCGGGGCGAGCAGTACTTC.

The chain employs TRBV11-2 and TRBJ2-5, with D perhaps matching TRBD2 (5 bases). CDR1 is SGHAT and CDR2 is FQNNGV in the germline V gene. The CDR3 spans 14 residues. V gave up 5 bases and J gave up 5 bases, with 15 bases separating them. Here the CDR3 reads CASSPAPGVETQYF. DNA of the CDR3: TGTGCCAGCAGCCCGGCGCCCGGGGTCGAGACCCAGTACTTC.

The genes are TRBV6-5 and TRBJ2-3, with 10 bases lining up with TRBD2. Germline-derived CDR1 and CDR2 are MNHEY and SVGAGI. The CDR3 is made up of 15 amino acids. Trimming removed 6 bases from V and 1 base from J; junction bases left unmatched: 4. CDR3 residues: CASRRLAGGTDTQYF. The CDR3 DNA sequence: TGTGCCAGCAGACGTCTAGCGGGAGGCACAGATACGCAGTATTTT.

The chain has TRBV7-2 and TRBJ2-5; D is undetermined. CDR3 length: 13 residues. Looked up from germline, CDR1 is SGHTA and CDR2 is FQGNSA. V dropped 1 base and J dropped 4 bases, with 7 bases sitting between them. CDR3 sequence: CASSLDPGETQYF. In DNA form, the CDR3 reads TGTGCCAGCAGCTTAGATCCAGGAGAGACCCAGTACTTC.

In DNA form, the CDR3 reads TGCGCCAGCAGCTTGGACTCTTTCGATGAGCAGTTCTTC. Its protein is CASSLDSFDEQFF. V is TRBV5-1 and J is TRBJ2-1, with no clear D. Germline values: CDR1 SGHRS, CDR2 YFSETQ. V was cut by 0 bases and J by 8 bases, with 9 bases left in between. The CDR3 contains 13 residues.

The table lists this clone with a count of one. The V and J genes are TRBV6-6 and TRBJ2-3, with D unresolved. CDR3 length: 11 residues. The V and J ends lost 7 bases and 4 bases respectively, with 6 bases between them. Germline values: CDR1 MNHNY, CDR2 SVGAGI (reference sequence). Here the CDR3 DNA reads TGTGCCAGCAACTCGGCAGATACGCAGTATTTT. Translated: CASNSADTQYF.

The chain recombines TRBV7-2 with TRBJ1-5, with TRBD1 identical over 9 bases. The V segment lost 5 bases and the J segment 5 bases; nucleotides outside the gene matches: 7. This CDR3 comprises 15 residues. Germline V gene sequence: CDR1 SGHTA, CDR2 FQGNSA. CDR3 bases: TGTGCCAGCAGCAGACAGGGACAGGGTCATCAGCCCCAGCATTTT. Its protein product is CASSRQGQGHQPQHF.

The chain recombines TRBV9 with TRBJ2-1, with a weak D call TRBD2 (5 bases). Germline V CDR1 and CDR2: SGDLS, YYNGEE. V was cut by 4 bases and J by 7 bases, with 12 bases left in between. This CDR3 is built from 13 residues. CDR3 nucleotide sequence: TGTGCCAGCAGCCCTAGAATAGCGAATGAGCAGTTCTTC. Translated: CASSPRIANEQFF.

The chain links TRBV4-1 to TRBJ2-3; D is perhaps TRBD2 (6 bases). The germline V gene encodes CDR1 MGHRA and CDR2 YSYEKL. Trimming shortened V by 6 bases and J by 5 bases, and 18 bases separated the two germline ends. CDR3 length equals 15 residues. CDR3 sequence: CASREQAGRLDTQYF. The CDR3 DNA reads as TGCGCCAGCAGGGAGCAAGCGGGCCGTCTAGATACGCAGTATTTT.

The genes are TRBV7-9 and TRBJ1-1; D possibly corresponds to TRBD1 (6 bases). Germline V gene data show CDR1 as SEHNR and CDR2 as FQNEAQ (reference sequence). The CDR3 spans 15 residues. V lost 5 bases to trimming and J lost 1 base, with 14 bases between them. The CDR3 bases are TGTGCCAGCAGCCCTTTGAGGGGGGGGAACACTGAAGCTTTCTTT. Encoded protein: CASSPLRGGNTEAFF.

The gene calls are TRBV27 and TRBJ1-3, with D possibly TRBD1 on 6 matching bases. The CDR3 has 14 residues. The germline V and J ends were trimmed by 3 bases and 7 bases, with 13 bases remaining between them. CDR1 and CDR2 (germline): MNHEY, SMNVEV (reference sequence). CDR3 residues: CASSLSGTFNTIYF. CDR3 sequence (DNA): TGTGCCAGCAGTTTGAGTGGGACATTCAACACCATATATTTT.

The chain employs TRBV10-3 and TRBJ1-2; 7 bases are a match to TRBD1. The CDR3 runs 16 residues. Looked up from germline, CDR1 is ENHRY and CDR2 is SYGVKD. Trimming cost V 2 bases and J 4 bases; bases outside gene matches: 10. CDR3 residues: CAISEGRGTDSYGYTF. DNA for the CDR3: TGTGCCATCAGTGAGGGGCGCGGGACAGATAGCTATGGCTACACCTTC.